What follows are 19 T cell receptor beta chains derived from one specimen sequenced in a study of naive and memory T cell subsets. The beta constant-region primer was an equimolar mix of two oligonucleotides covering TRBC1 and TRBC2. The ligated cDNA underwent four PCR rounds using SP2 and nested alpha and beta constant-region primers. From the UMI-ligation and nested PCR reads, TCRdb called clonotypes with MiXCR, one entry per CDR3 protein. The table lists 15,000 or so distinct CDR3 sequences, roughly 8.4% of them singletons. Sequenced material: central memory CD8+ T cells from blood. Source of these receptors: a human donor in good health.

Within the sample, this clonotype is medium-sized. V and J are TRBV20-1 and TRBJ2-1; D might be TRBD2 (5 bases). This CDR3 is 14 amino acids long. V lost 3 bases and J 8 bases, leaving 17 bases between the germline ends. Looked up from germline, CDR1 is DFQATT and CDR2 is SNEGSKA (reference sequence). The DNA of the CDR3 is TGCAGTGCTAGCGCCCCCGGGAAGTGGGATGAGCAGTTCTTC. It codes for CSASAPGKWDEQFF.

In its sample, this clonotype was seen a few times. CDR3: CASSESYLFALTYSGRQPQHF. The CDR3 DNA reads as TGTGCCAGCAGTGAGTCGTATCTCTTTGCCCTTACATATTCCGGGCGTCAGCCCCAGCATTTT. This chain uses TRBV6-6 with TRBJ1-5; D remains unclear. V was pared by 5 bases and J by 6 bases, with 35 bases between. CDR1 and CDR2 from the germline V gene are MNHNY and SVGAGI (reference sequence). This CDR3 is built from 21 residues.

The chain recombines TRBV6-2 or TRBV6-3 with TRBJ2-2, with 10 bases lining up with TRBD1. Germline V gene data show CDR1 as MNHEY and CDR2 as SVGEGT. The trim removed 6 bases at V and 6 bases at J, leaving 10 bases unmatched. The length of the CDR3 is 16 residues. This CDR3 reads CASRLRGQGESGELFF. In DNA form, the CDR3 reads TGTGCCAGCAGGCTAAGAGGACAGGGGGAATCCGGGGAGCTGTTTTTT.

Many counts were recorded for this clonotype. The chain uses TRBV3-2 and TRBJ1-1; the table's TRBD1 call for D was not verified on the DNA. TRBV3-2 is a listed pseudogene. This CDR3 region has 17 residues. The DNA of the CDR3 is TGTGCCAGCAGCCAAGTCAGCCTAACAGGGGATAACACTGAAGCTTTCTTT. It is translated as CASSQVSLTGDNTEAFF.

This sequence joins TRBV10-2 and TRBJ1-5; D unclear. Germline assignment: CDR1 WSHSY and CDR2 SAAADI. V dropped 4 bases and J dropped 5 bases, with 9 bases sitting between them. CDR3 length: 13 residues. The CDR3 protein is CASSAGLHQPQHF. CDR3 in DNA: TGCGCCAGCAGTGCCGGGTTGCATCAGCCCCAGCATTTT.

This clonotype has at least ten counts. V usage is TRBV7-9 and J usage is TRBJ2-1, with 9 bases fitting TRBD2. CDR1 SEHNR and CDR2 FQNEAQ come from the germline V gene (reference sequence). CDR3 size: 13 residues. Unmatched junction bases numbered 6, after V lost 10 bases and J lost 5 bases. The CDR3 loop is CATAGGPHNEQFF. CDR3 DNA: TGTGCCACCGCGGGGGGGCCACACAATGAGCAGTTCTTC.

In this sample, this clonotype turned up many times. The rearrangement uses TRBV7-2 and TRBJ1-1; 9 bases fit TRBD1. CDR1 and CDR2 from the germline V gene are SGHTA and FQGNSA. The ends lost 5 bases at V and 4 bases at J; junction bases unmatched: 8. This CDR3 has 15 amino acids. In nucleotides, the CDR3 is TGTGCCAGCAGCGAAATACAGGGGGCTTTCACTGAAGCTTTCTTT. Translated, it gives CASSEIQGAFTEAFF.

The rearrangement joins TRBV5-6 to TRBJ1-1; D gene unclear. V lost 0 bases and J 7 bases, leaving 13 bases between the germline ends. The CDR3 length is 14 residues. Germline-derived CDR1 and CDR2 are SGHDT and YYEEEE. The CDR3 region is CASSLAIIPSEAFF. The CDR3 DNA reads TGTGCCAGCAGCTTGGCCATTATCCCCAGTGAAGCTTTCTTT.

This clonotype was seen at least ten times. The chain recombines TRBV29-1 with TRBJ2-3; D uncertain. The CDR3 contains 13 residues. CDR1 is SQVTM and CDR2 is ANQGSEA in the germline V gene. Trimming left V 2 bases short and J 3 bases short, with 9 bases between. The CDR3 reads CSVELGGTDTQYF. The CDR3 DNA is TGCAGCGTTGAATTAGGTGGAACAGATACGCAGTATTTT.

V and J are TRBV24-1 and TRBJ2-1, with D perhaps matching TRBD2 (5 bases). V lost 7 bases and J lost 0, with 15 bases in between. The germline gives CDR1 KGHDR, CDR2 SFDVKD. The CDR3 has 16 residues. CDR3 in DNA: TGTGCCACCAGCGAGGGATTCTATAGCTCCTACAATGAGCAGTTCTTC. Residues: CATSEGFYSSYNEQFF.

V is TRBV6-2 or TRBV6-3 and J is TRBJ2-1; TRBD1 matches 8 bases. The CDR3 has 16 amino acids. J was trimmed by 5 bases and V by 2 bases; bases with no gene match: 8. Germline assignment: CDR1 MNHEY and CDR2 SVGEGT. CDR3 amino acids: CASSYPKQGVDNEQFF. CDR3 nucleotides: TGTGCCAGCAGTTACCCAAAACAGGGGGTCGACAATGAGCAGTTCTTC.

The CDR3 here is CASSPGIGTQYF. The CDR3 bases are TGTGCCAGCAGCCCTGGGATTGGGACCCAGTACTTC. This chain joins TRBV7-6 and TRBJ2-5; D gene uncertain. V was shortened by 5 bases and J by 7 bases, with 11 bases between the two germline ends. The CDR3 length is 12 residues. Germline V CDR1 and CDR2: SGHVS, FNYEAQ. The full variable domain, with the rest looked up from reference TRBV7-6 and TRBJ2-5, is GAGVSQSPRYKVTKRGQDVALRCDPISGHVSLYWYRQALGQGPEFLTYFNYEAQQDKSGLPNDRFSAERPEGSISTLTIQRTEQRDSAMYRCASSPGIGTQYFGPGTRLLVL.

In this sample, this clonotype turned up a few times. The rearrangement uses TRBV12-3 or TRBV12-4 and TRBJ2-7, with a tentative D call TRBD2 (8 bases). This CDR3 region has 20 residues. The V and J ends lost 7 bases and 0 bases respectively, with 31 bases between them. DNA of the CDR3: TGTGCCAGCACCCCGGGAGGGGGCGGCTCTGTGGCGTCCAACTCCTACGAGCAGTACTTC. Translating gives CASTPGGGGSVASNSYEQYF.

This clonotype was found many times. The J gene is TRBJ1-4, the V gene TRBV4-3; 8 positions agree with TRBD1. CDR1 is LGHNA, CDR2 YSLEER, per germline. The CDR3 spans 17 residues. Germline trimming cut 0 bases from V and 8 bases from J; bases unmatched to any gene: 11. CDR3 sequence reads: CASSQDGPGQGGEKLFF. The DNA of the CDR3 is TGCGCCAGCAGCCAAGATGGGCCAGGACAGGGAGGGGAAAAACTGTTTTTT.

This clonotype is categorized as medium-sized. The rearrangement links TRBV6-4 to TRBJ2-3, with a possible D match to TRBD1 (5 bases). V was shortened by 3 bases and J by 1 base, with 5 bases between the two germline ends. This CDR3 comprises 13 residues. Germline CDR1 MRHNA, CDR2 SNTAGT. CDR3 region: CASSEGGTDTQYF. In DNA, the CDR3 is TGTGCCAGCAGTGAAGGGGGCACAGATACGCAGTATTTT.

In this sample, this clonotype turned up a few times. V gene TRBV20-1 combines with J gene TRBJ2-1, with D perhaps matching TRBD2 (6 bases). V was shortened by 0 bases and J by 8 bases, with 20 bases between the two germline ends. The CDR3 extends over 16 amino acids. CDR1 and CDR2 (germline): DFQATT, SNEGSKA (reference sequence). In DNA form, the CDR3 reads TGCAGTGCTAGAGATTTCTTACGGGAGACGGGGGATGAGCAGTTCTTC. Its translation: CSARDFLRETGDEQFF.

For this clonotype: A much larger clone lies a single base off, so this may be a read error. The chain links TRBV6-2 or TRBV6-3 to TRBJ1-2; 7 nucleotides agree with TRBD1. Germline CDR1 MNHEY, CDR2 SVGEGT. This CDR3 has 14 amino acids. CDR3: CASSFFGTADGDTF. CDR3 bases: TGTGCCAGCAGTTTCTTTGGGACAGCAGATGGCGACACCTTC.

This clonotype was recorded at least ten times. The chain links TRBV20-1 to TRBJ1-1; D remains ambiguous. The CDR3 has 12 residues. Trimming shortened V by 7 bases and J by 3 bases, and 12 bases separated the two germline ends. From germline, CDR1 is DFQATT and CDR2 SNEGSKA (reference sequence). The CDR3 bases are TGCAGTGTTCTTCTCGGGGACACTGAAGCTTTCTTT. It specifies CSVLLGDTEAFF.

This clonotype was counted only a few times. The chain joins TRBV29-1 to TRBJ2-1; 7 bases agree with TRBD2. CDR1 is SQVTM and CDR2 is ANQGSEA in the germline V gene. CDR3 length: 12 residues. V dropped 8 bases and J dropped 9; count of bases not matched to a gene: 10. The CDR3 sequence: CSTRGAGTEQFF. The DNA for the CDR3 is TGCAGCACCCGGGGAGCGGGGACTGAGCAGTTCTTC.